Below are 6 T cell receptor beta chains sequenced from a single sample in a study of beta chain features in type 1 diabetes. Points from the study as a whole: Type 1 diabetes patients had TCRB CDR3s that were shorter (moderately but significantly so) in all four CD4+ subsets.

The entirety of the isolated RNA underwent reverse transcription, so expressed TCRB transcripts were sequenced. Sequencing used immunoSEQ multiplex PCR; TCRdb keeps in-frame clones, though not all of them. The data contain approximately 140,000 clones, roughly 10% of them singletons. No antigen has been assigned to these receptors. Sequencing was performed on central memory CD4+ T cells from blood. Receptor source: a man aged 30 to 45 with type 1 diabetes.

This rearrangement joins TRBV5-4 to TRBJ1-1; no definite D call. V was pared by 3 bases and J by 3 bases, with 6 bases between. CDR1 SGHNT and CDR2 YYREEE come from the germline V gene (reference sequence). The CDR3 is 12 amino acids. The CDR3 DNA follows: TGTGCCAGCAGCTATATCGACACTGAAGCTTTCTTT. Protein sequence: CASSYIDTEAFF.

This clone came up a few times. The same CDR3 also results from other DNA sequences found in this sample. J is TRBJ2-3 and V is TRBV9; 7 positions agree with TRBD1. Trimming cost V 0 bases and J 3 bases; bases outside gene matches: 4. The CDR3 consists of 15 residues. Germline loops: CDR1 SGDLS, CDR2 YYNGEE. DNA for the CDR3: TGTGCCAGCAGCGTAGGAGGGGGCGGGACAGATACGCAGTATTTT. It codes for CASSVGGGGTDTQYF.

In regard to this clone: The sample holds other DNA sequences that translate to the same CDR3. The chain recombines TRBV5-1 with TRBJ2-1; D is uncertain. Germline-derived CDR1 and CDR2 are SGHRS and YFSETQ. The germline V and J ends were trimmed by 0 bases and 6 bases, with 7 bases remaining between them. The CDR3 runs to 13 residues. CDR3 sequence: CASSLGGSNEQFF. The CDR3 DNA is TGCGCCAGCAGCTTGGGAGGAAGCAATGAGCAGTTCTTC.

The chain links TRBV5-1 to TRBJ1-2, with a possible D match to TRBD1 (6 bases). Germline V gene sequence: CDR1 SGHRS, CDR2 YFSETQ. Between the trimmed V and J ends, which lost 3 bases and 3 bases, there was a span of 15 bases. The CDR3 loop spans 15 amino acids. CDR3 in amino acids: CASSSLLGADYGYTF. In DNA, the CDR3 is TGCGCCAGCAGCTCCCTGCTGGGGGCGGACTATGGCTACACCTTC.

The V gene is TRBV5-1, the J gene TRBJ1-1, with TRBD1 matching 8 bases. V shed 3 bases and J 9 bases; nucleotides not matched to a gene: 10. CDR3 length equals 14 residues. Germline-derived CDR1 and CDR2 are SGHRS and YFSETQ. CDR3 coding DNA: TGCGCCAGCAGCTCCTCCCCCGGACAGGGCCAAGCTTTCTTT. Translating it yields CASSSSPGQGQAFF.

The rearrangement uses TRBV21-1 and TRBJ2-3; the table's D call, TRBD1, was not checked against the DNA. TRBV21-1 is a listed pseudogene. This CDR3 has 20 amino acids. CDR3 residues: CASSKEGALSKGSSTDTQYF. The CDR3 nucleotides are TGTGCCAGCAGCAAAGAAGGGGCCCTCTCGAAGGGATCAAGCACAGATACGCAGTATTTT.